This TCR beta chain appears in the sequencing data of a study of cytomegalovirus exposure and HLA in healthy donors. While unrecorded immune exposures were likely, the donors were nominally healthy when sampled. Deletions cut 4 bases from V and 0 bases from J, with 16 bases between. The CDR3 totals 17 residues. CDR1 MNHNS and CDR2 SASEGT come from the germline V gene. The study ran its PCR with 60 Vbeta and 13 Jbeta primers. TCRdb's copy holds only in-frame clones and misses some; the assay was immunoSEQ multiplex PCR. The sample shows more than 150,000 clones, approximately 80% of them seen only once.

The sequencing input was PBMCs. The receptor was derived from a woman between 18 and 29 years old in good health and CMV-seropositive. The chain recombines TRBV6-1 with TRBJ1-3; D might be TRBD1 (6 bases). In nucleotides, the CDR3 is TGTGCCAGCAGTGTGGGGGGGCCCGGCCACTCTGGAAACACCATATATTTT. Its protein product is CASSVGGPGHSGNTIYF.